Listed here is a single T cell receptor (beta chain). Random hexamers served to reverse transcribe about 0.5 to 1 ug RNA. In TCRdb, the immunoSEQ multiplex PCR reads were re-called with MiXCR into one record per CDR3 protein. The sample consists of 50,000 to 60,000 distinct CDR3 sequences, around 94% of them appearing once. Trimming removed 7 bases from V and 2 bases from J, with 11 bases in between. In germline, CDR1 is MNHNY, CDR2 SVGAGI (reference sequence). The CDR3 spans 13 residues. The sample originates from a study of CD8 T cells in Susac syndrome. The sequence was collected from a human donor in good health. Sample: CD8+ T cells from PBMCs. The V gene is TRBV6-6, the J gene TRBJ1-1; no definite D call. Here the CDR3 DNA reads TGTGCCAGCAATTATCGGGTCAACACTGAAGCTTTCTTT. Protein product: CASNYRVNTEAFF.